The 4 T cell receptor beta chains reported below all come from one sample, sequenced in a study of identical twins. TCRdb fed the 5' RACE reads into MiXCR, producing one record per CDR3 protein. Among about 730,000 distinct CDR3 sequences listed, 21% were seen once. In addition, the sample was reused for a study of T cells expressing NK-cell markers.

The specimen was PBMCs. These receptors were obtained from a woman under 30 in good health.

This sequence joins TRBV29-1 and TRBJ2-5, with 9 nucleotides matching TRBD2. V trimming: 1 base; J trimming: 9 bases; junction bases outside the gene matches: 3. The CDR3 spans 12 residues. Germline CDR1 is SQVTM and CDR2 is ANQGSEA. CDR3 DNA: TGCAGCGTTGAAGGCGGGGGGGAGGCCCAGTACTTC. Its protein is CSVEGGGEAQYF.

This clonotype appeared a few times. This chain uses TRBV20-1 with TRBJ2-7; maybe TRBD1 (6 bases). Trimming left V 3 bases short and J 3 bases short, with 12 bases between. The V gene's germline CDR1 is DFQATT and CDR2 SNEGSKA (reference sequence). The CDR3 totals 13 residues. The DNA for the CDR3 is TGCAGTGCTAGCAATCCACAGGGCTACGAGCAGTACTTC. It yields the protein CSASNPQGYEQYF.

The chain uses TRBV15 and TRBJ2-3; D uncertain. The germline CDR1 and CDR2 sequences are LNHNV and YYDKDF (reference sequence). Trimming left V 0 bases short and J 4 bases short, with 11 bases between. This CDR3 has 15 amino acids. The DNA of the CDR3 is TGTGCCACCAGCAGAGATCTTAATAGGGCAGATACGCAGTATTTT. It is translated as CATSRDLNRADTQYF.

This clonotype was detected ten times or more. This rearrangement joins TRBV30 to TRBJ1-1; TRBD1 is a possible D gene (5 bases). V was trimmed by 3 bases and J by 3 bases, leaving 14 bases between them. Germline CDR1 and CDR2: GTSNPN and SVGIG (reference sequence). The CDR3 extends over 14 amino acids. For the CDR3, the DNA is TGTGCCTGGAGGGCTTTTGGGACCGACACTGAAGCTTTCTTT. Translation: CAWRAFGTDTEAFF.